The TCR beta chain under discussion was sequenced for a study of cytomegalovirus exposure and HLA in healthy donors. The study, taken as a whole, reports: The investigators catalogued some 160 TCR beta chains as cytomegalovirus-associated.

This clone has a single count. Its antigen is still unknown. Here immunoSEQ multiplex PCR was the method, and the copy in TCRdb shows in-frame clones only, minus some. The sample holds approximately 39,000 clones, 85% to 95% seen once. Germline CDR1 and CDR2: SGHRS and YFSETQ. The CDR3 is made up of 14 amino acids. V was pared by 0 bases and J by 4 bases, with 8 bases between. The chain has TRBV5-1 and TRBJ1-3; D ambiguous. The clonotype was recovered from a man between 18 and 35 years old in good health and CMV-seronegative. Sequenced: PBMCs. The CDR3 DNA sequence: TGCGCCAGCAGCTTGGGTCATTTGGGAAACACCATATATTTT. Its protein is CASSLGHLGNTIYF. Full variable domain (rest looked up from reference TRBV5-1 and TRBJ1-3): KAGVTQTPRYLIKTRGQQVTLSCSPISGHRSVSWYQQTPGQGLQFLFEYFSETQRNKGNFPGRFSGRQFSNSRSEMNVSTLELGDSALYLCASSLGHLGNTIYFGEGSWLTVV.